This T cell receptor (beta chain) originates from a study of T cell responses to AZD1222 COVID-19 vaccine. Study in general: Pooled together were second doses at about 4 or about 12 weeks. Notes on the study in general: Increased Spike-specific TCR breadth and depth were observed after two AZD1222 doses.

Turning to this clone: What it binds is not known.

Clones were read by immunoSEQ multiplex PCR, and TCRdb kept only the in-frame ones, dropping some. Here the sample spans around 140,000 clones, around 84% being singletons. V lost 9 bases and J lost 2, with 19 bases in between. The CDR3 consists of 15 residues. CDR1 is LGHDT, CDR2 YNNKEL, per germline (reference sequence). The chain uses TRBV3-1 (or the pseudogene TRBV3-2) and TRBJ2-5; D may be TRBD2 (6 bases). The clonotype comes from an adult in good health. The sequenced sample was peripheral blood, obtained on day 0 of AZD1222 vaccination. The CDR3 DNA reads TGTGCCAGTCGAAACCGGGGGTGGCCTCAAGAGACCCAGTACTTC. Amino acids: CASRNRGWPQETQYF.